The T cell receptor beta chain under discussion was sequenced for a study of long-term antiretroviral therapy in people with HIV. This CDR3 has 13 residues. Germline CDR1 reads WNHNN; CDR2 reads SYGVQD (reference sequence). V lost 7 bases and J lost 3, with 13 bases in between. Sequencing used immunoSEQ v3.0 at survey level. Generated by immunoSEQ multiplex PCR, the TCRdb table keeps only in-frame clones and is missing some. This sample has around 40,000 clones, with roughly 86% found just once. Every donor had one or more pre-ART and two or more post-ART PBMC samples. This clone appeared once. Its specificity is unknown. Whole-study results and caveats: Dating from the mid-2000s to the late 2010s, the blood was possibly obtained under older ART regimens. Against controls, HIV repertoires showed narrower ranges of CDR3 length.

Sample: unsorted PBMCs, taken 0.1 years before starting antiretroviral therapy. This chain links TRBV10-1 with TRBJ2-7; TRBD2 might be the D (6 bases). This receptor was identified in a woman aged 45-59 years with HIV. The DNA for the CDR3 is TGCGCCAGCAAGGGACTCCTCTTCTACGAGCAGTACTTC. Amino acids: CASKGLLFYEQYF.